Shown below are 31 T cell receptor beta chains from a single sample sequenced in a study of T cells in Graves' hyperthyroidism and ophthalmopathy. It was RNA transcripts that yielded the amplified TCR beta CDR3 regions. The TCR CDR3 first-round RT-PCR relied on the HTBI primer set. A single record per CDR3 protein comes from TCRdb applying MiXCR to the multiplex PCR reads. Found here are approximately 380,000 distinct CDR3 sequences, 11% to 15% of them singletons; the top ten hold under 30%. The sample consisted of blood. All receptors come from a man in his fifties with Graves' ophthalmopathy.

This clonotype was counted at least ten times. The chain links TRBV3-1 to TRBJ2-7, with TRBD2 identical over 9 bases. The J segment lost 4 bases and the V segment lost 1 base, leaving 5 bases of the junction unmatched. CDR1 LGHDT and CDR2 YNNKEL come from the germline V gene (reference sequence). The CDR3 is 15 amino acids. Here the CDR3 DNA reads TGTGCCAGCAGCCAAGGACCTAGCGGGACATACGAGCAGTACTTC. Translated, it gives CASSQGPSGTYEQYF.

At least ten counts were recorded for this clonotype. CDR3 DNA sequence: TGTGCCAGCAGCCAAGATGCCTTACTAGCGGGAACTAACACAGATACGCAGTATTTT. Translation: CASSQDALLAGTNTDTQYF. The V and J genes are TRBV3-1 and TRBJ2-3; 10 bases are a match to TRBD2. CDR3 length: 19 amino acids. Germline V gene lookup returns CDR1 LGHDT and CDR2 YNNKEL (reference sequence). After removal of 0 bases from V and 2 bases from J, the junction contained 11 bases not matched to a gene.

Remarks on this clonotype: Since a much larger clone is just one base distant, this may be a read error. The rearrangement joins TRBV5-1 to TRBJ2-2, with TRBD2 matching over 13 bases. The CDR3 is 16 residues long. Germline V gene sequence: CDR1 SGHRS, CDR2 YFSETQ. DNA for the CDR3: TGCGTCAGCAGCGGGGGACTAGCGGGGTACACCGGGGAGCTGTTTTTT. Its protein product is CVSSGGLAGYTGELFF.

Remarks on this clonotype: This sequence may be a read error, since a much larger clone differs from it by one base. The V gene is TRBV9, the J gene TRBJ2-5; perhaps TRBD1 as D (6 bases). The CDR3 sequence is 13 residues long. Per the germline V gene, CDR1 is SGDLS and CDR2 is YYNGEE. V dropped 3 bases and J dropped 8 bases, with 14 bases sitting between them. CDR3 region: CASSDQGSDTQYF. As DNA, the CDR3 is TGTGCCAGCAGCGATCAGGGGAGTGATACCCAGTACTTC.

About this clonotype itself: The germline gene is not matched at one end of the junction; a read error may be the cause. The genes are TRBV11-2 and TRBJ2-7, with 7 nucleotides matching TRBD2. The CDR3 runs 14 residues. Germline V gene sequence: CDR1 SGHAT, CDR2 FQNNGV. The CDR3 spells CASSLDRTSYEQYF. The CDR3 coding sequence is TGTGCCAGCAGCCTAGACCGGACTAGCTACGAGCAGTACTTC.

This clonotype was seen a handful of times. This could be a read error, since a much larger clone is one nucleotide away. The rearrangement links TRBV2 to TRBJ2-7, with unresolved D. Per germline, CDR1 SNHLY and CDR2 FYNNEI. This CDR3 is built from 14 residues. CDR3: CASSERIRSYERYF. In DNA, the CDR3 is TGTGCCAGCAGTGAACGGATACGCTCCTACGAGCGGTACTTC.

This clonotype was seen at least ten times. The chain couples TRBV18 to TRBJ2-5, with D maybe TRBD2 (5 bases). There are 15 residues in the CDR3. V was shortened by 2 bases and J by 2 bases, with 12 bases between the two germline ends. CDR1 and CDR2 (germline): KGHSH, LQKENI. The DNA for the CDR3 is TGTGCCAGCTCACCAATAGCTAGCCCACAAGAGACCCAGTACTTC. Its translation is CASSPIASPQETQYF.

At least ten counts were recorded for this clonotype. CDR3 DNA sequence: TGTGCCAGCAGCACGGAGACCTCCACCGGGGAGCTGTTTTTT. This encodes CASSTETSTGELFF. V gene TRBV7-9 combines with J gene TRBJ2-2; D is undetermined. CDR1 is SEHNR and CDR2 is FQNEAQ in the germline V gene (reference sequence). Trimming removed 5 bases from V and 4 bases from J, with 11 bases in between. The CDR3 consists of 14 residues.

This rearrangement joins TRBV9 to TRBJ2-3, with a possible D match to TRBD2 (6 bases). CDR1 is SGDLS, CDR2 YYNGEE, per germline. The CDR3 loop spans 18 amino acids. The V end was cut by 3 bases, the J end by 3 bases, with 23 bases between. This CDR3 is CASSDNIRLEHGTDTQYF. The CDR3 DNA is TGTGCCAGCAGCGACAACATCAGACTAGAGCATGGGACAGATACGCAGTATTTT.

This clonotype was counted only a few times. This chain joins TRBV5-1 and TRBJ1-6, with 8 positions matching TRBD1. The V segment lost 4 bases and the J segment 9 bases; nucleotides outside the gene matches: 6. Germline-derived CDR1 and CDR2 are SGHRS and YFSETQ. This CDR3 is built from 14 residues. CDR3 region: CASSLTGGGSPLHF. CDR3 DNA sequence: TGCGCCAGCAGCCTTACAGGGGGTGGTTCACCCCTCCACTTT. Based on the CDR3 plus reference TRBV5-1 and TRBJ1-6, the full variable domain is KAGVTQTPRYLIKTRGQQVTLSCSPISGHRSVSWYQQTPGQGLQFLFEYFSETQRNKGNFPGRFSGRQFSNSRSEMNVSTLELGDSALYLCASSLTGGGSPLHFGNGTRLTVT.

This clonotype was picked up many times. This sequence joins TRBV6-1 and TRBJ2-5; a possible D gene is TRBD1 (6 bases). V lost 2 bases and J lost 5, with 18 bases in between. This CDR3 spans 16 amino acids. Germline lookup yields CDR1 MNHNS and CDR2 SASEGT. CDR3 in DNA: TGTGCCAGCAGTGAATTAAACAGGGCTTCACGGGAGACCCAGTACTTC. Amino acids: CASSELNRASRETQYF.

This clonotype showed up many times. The rearrangement uses TRBV19 and TRBJ1-2; 9 bases are a match to TRBD1. V shed 3 bases, J shed 2 bases, and the junction held 1 base outside the gene matches. The germline CDR1 and CDR2 sequences are LNHDA and SQIVND (reference sequence). The length of the CDR3 is 14 residues. The CDR3 nucleotides read TGTGCCAGTAGTATTGGGACAGGGAACTATGGCTACACCTTC. Translation: CASSIGTGNYGYTF.

This clonotype was found many times. The gene calls are TRBV20-1 and TRBJ2-7, with D perhaps matching TRBD1 or TRBD2 (6 bases each). The CDR3 covers 17 residues. Germline CDR1 DFQATT, CDR2 SNEGSKA (reference sequence). Trimming cost V 0 bases and J 4 bases, with 22 bases left between them. Here the CDR3 DNA reads TGCAGTGCTAGAGATCCCTCCGGGGGCGCAAAGGGTTACGAGCAGTACTTC. Translation gives CSARDPSGGAKGYEQYF.

Many counts were recorded for this clonotype. The genes are TRBV11-3 and TRBJ1-3; D gene uncertain. This CDR3 comprises 14 residues. Germline V gives CDR1 SGHNT, CDR2 YENEEA. The V gene lost 2 bases and the J gene lost 4 bases, with 9 bases spanning the gap. The CDR3 spells CASSLSGSGNTIYF. The CDR3 DNA reads TGTGCCAGCAGCTTATCGGGTTCCGGAAACACCATATATTTT.

The table lists this clonotype with many counts. V gene TRBV20-1 combines with J gene TRBJ1-1; 7 nucleotides align to TRBD1. CDR1 is DFQATT, CDR2 SNEGSKA, per germline (reference sequence). The CDR3 is 13 residues long. J was trimmed by 2 bases and V by 1 base; bases with no gene match: 1. The CDR3 region is CSARAGGNTEAFF. The CDR3 bases are TGCAGTGCTAGAGCAGGGGGAAACACTGAAGCTTTCTTT.

This clonotype was counted a few times. The chain links TRBV28 to TRBJ2-5; D is unclear. The CDR3 totals 13 residues. In germline, CDR1 is MDHEN, CDR2 SYDVKM. The V end lost 6 bases, the J end lost 7 bases, and 15 bases lay between the germline ends. CDR3 sequence (DNA): TGTGCCAGCAGACATAGTCGCCCCGGGACCCAGTACTTC. Amino acids: CASRHSRPGTQYF.

The sample holds many counts of this clonotype. The chain carries TRBV6-1 and TRBJ2-7, with D perhaps matching TRBD1 (6 bases). Germline assignment: CDR1 MNHNS and CDR2 SASEGT. This CDR3 contains 14 residues. Between the trimmed V and J ends, which lost 5 bases and 0 bases, there was a span of 11 bases. The CDR3 sequence: CASSYRTASYEQYF. The CDR3 DNA follows: TGTGCCAGCAGTTACCGGACAGCCTCCTACGAGCAGTACTTC.

The genes are TRBV6-1 and TRBJ2-3; 10 bases agree with TRBD2. The V gene's germline CDR1 is MNHNS and CDR2 SASEGT. The CDR3 spans 17 residues. The V segment lost 8 bases and the J segment 0 bases; nucleotides outside the gene matches: 11. CDR3 sequence reads: CASRRLGLAASTDTQYF. Written as DNA, the CDR3 is TGTGCCAGCCGACGATTAGGACTAGCGGCTAGCACAGATACGCAGTATTTT.

The rearrangement joins TRBV9 to TRBJ2-5; the D gene could be TRBD1 or TRBD2 (5 bases each). Germline V gene data show CDR1 as SGDLS and CDR2 as YYNGEE. Trimming left V 0 bases short and J 5 bases short, with 17 bases between. This CDR3 region has 16 residues. Here the CDR3 reads CASSVGRGGARETQYF. CDR3 sequence (DNA): TGTGCCAGCAGCGTAGGCCGGGGTGGGGCTCGGGAGACCCAGTACTTC. Full variable domain (remainder filled in from reference TRBV9 and TRBJ2-5): DSGVTQTPKHLITATGQRVTLRCSPRSGDLSVYWYQQSLDQGLQFLIQYYNGEERAKGNILERFSAQQFPDLHSELNLSSLELGDSALYFCASSVGRGGARETQYFGPGTRLLVL.

As concerns this clonotype: This may be a read error: a much more frequent sequence differs by one nucleotide. V and J are TRBV27 and TRBJ1-2; TRBD1 is a possible D gene (5 bases). The CDR3 runs to 13 residues. V was trimmed by 6 bases and J by 3 bases, leaving 11 bases between them. Germline V gene data show CDR1 as MNHEY and CDR2 as SMNVEV (reference sequence). CDR3 region: CASRLDSDYGYTF. In DNA form, the CDR3 reads TGTGCCAGCAGACTAGACAGCGACTATGGCTACACCTTC.

V usage is TRBV10-3 and J usage is TRBJ2-1; 10 nucleotides align to TRBD2. From germline, CDR1 is ENHRY and CDR2 SYGVKD. CDR3 length: 15 amino acids. V lost 3 bases to trimming and J lost 12 bases; unmatched junction nucleotides: 11. DNA of the CDR3: TGTGCCATCAGTGATTCGGCTAGCGGGAGCTATGGGCAGTTCTTC. Its translation is CAISDSASGSYGQFF.

The rearrangement joins TRBV12-3 or TRBV12-4 to TRBJ1-1; 7 bases line up with TRBD1. The V segment lost 6 bases and the J segment 4 bases; nucleotides outside the gene matches: 8. The CDR3 has 14 amino acids. The chain's CDR3 is CASRPRQGITEAFF. CDR3 in DNA: TGTGCCAGCAGACCCCGACAGGGAATCACTGAAGCTTTCTTT.

This clonotype has at least ten counts. The J gene is TRBJ2-5, the V gene TRBV20-1; D is unclear. Trimming pared 6 bases from V and 2 bases from J, leaving 10 bases between. CDR1 and CDR2 (germline): DFQATT, SNEGSKA (reference sequence). The CDR3 contains 12 residues. The CDR3 DNA is TGCAGTGCCCCAGCGCAACAAGAGACCCAGTACTTC. As protein: CSAPAQQETQYF.

This clonotype occurred many times. The chain recombines TRBV12-3 or TRBV12-4 with TRBJ2-4, with 7 bases that match TRBD2. CDR3 length equals 14 residues. CDR3 DNA sequence: TGTGCGACCCGGGGGGTTGAATCCAAAAACATTCAGTACTTC. Amino acid sequence: CATRGVESKNIQYF.

The V call is TRBV20-1, the J call TRBJ2-3; D is undetermined. Per the germline V gene, CDR1 is DFQATT and CDR2 is SNEGSKA (reference sequence). Trimming cost V 6 bases and J 1 base, with 14 bases left between them. The CDR3 has 14 residues. The CDR3 region has the DNA TGCAGTGCCCCAACGGAGTCCGGCACAGATACGCAGTATTTT. It yields the protein CSAPTESGTDTQYF.

The rearrangement uses TRBV28 and TRBJ2-2; 8 bases fit TRBD1. CDR3 size: 17 residues. With V trimmed by 5 bases and J by 2 bases, 10 bases remained unmatched. Germline assignment: CDR1 MDHEN and CDR2 SYDVKM. The CDR3: CASSPPAGTGNTGELFF. CDR3 bases: TGTGCCAGCAGTCCGCCCGCCGGGACAGGAAACACCGGGGAGCTGTTTTTT.

In the case of this clonotype: Sequence at one end of the junction differs from germline and may be a read error. The CDR3 DNA reads TGTGTCAGCAGCCCGGGCGGGGGGAGGTCGTACAATGAGCAGTTCTTC. Encoded protein: CVSSPGGGRSYNEQFF. The V call is TRBV12-3 or TRBV12-4, the J call TRBJ2-1; 8 bases match TRBD2. The CDR3 contains 16 residues.

This clonotype has at least ten counts. The V call is TRBV20-1, the J call TRBJ2-5; a possible D gene is TRBD2 (6 bases). This CDR3 comprises 13 residues. The V and J ends lost 3 bases and 2 bases respectively, with 10 bases between them. Per the germline V gene, CDR1 is DFQATT and CDR2 is SNEGSKA (reference sequence). The CDR3 DNA is TGCAGTGCTAGCCAGGGAGGACAAGAGACCCAGTACTTC. It yields the protein CSASQGGQETQYF.

This clonotype was found many times. The J gene is TRBJ2-2, the V gene TRBV5-1; 9 bases agree with TRBD2. Per germline, CDR1 SGHRS and CDR2 YFSETQ. V shed 0 bases and J 3 bases; nucleotides not matched to a gene: 3. CDR3 length equals 16 residues. The DNA for the CDR3 is TGCGCCAGCAGCTTGGGACTAGCGGTTTACACCGGGGAGCTGTTTTTT. Encoded protein: CASSLGLAVYTGELFF.

This clonotype occurred many times. The V call is TRBV28, the J call TRBJ2-7; no firm D call. V was cut by 4 bases and J by 3 bases, with 16 bases left in between. Germline V lookup: CDR1 MDHEN, CDR2 SYDVKM. The CDR3 spans 15 residues. CDR3 amino acids: CASSSPSRVRYEQYF. The CDR3 nucleotides read TGTGCCAGCAGTTCACCCTCCCGGGTCCGCTACGAGCAGTACTTC.

This clonotype was seen ten or more times. V and J are TRBV15 and TRBJ2-3; 7 bases map to TRBD2. CDR1 is LNHNV, CDR2 YYDKDF, per germline (reference sequence). The J segment lost 1 base and the V segment lost 0 bases, leaving 7 bases of the junction unmatched. The CDR3 has 17 amino acids. CDR3 in amino acids: CATSRDIVLAGTDTQYF. CDR3 in DNA: TGTGCCACCAGCAGAGATATCGTCCTAGCGGGCACAGATACGCAGTATTTT.